This is a list of T cell receptor beta chains from one sample in a study of cytomegalovirus exposure and HLA in healthy donors. Repertoires were generated with immunoSEQ multiplex PCR, while TCRdb's copy carries only in-frame clones and drops some. The table includes over 55,000 clones, approximately 80% detected once. The sequenced sample was PBMCs. The receptors stem from a male donor in good health and CMV-seronegative. Each CDR3 is given with its conserved first and last residue. Fields, in order: V gene, J gene, D gene, clone size, CDR3 protein. The D gene is left open where the match is weak. Clone size is stated in some rows and not others, as once, few, many or a class when expanded.

v_gene: TRBV11-2; j_gene: TRBJ2-2; d_gene: -; abundance: -; CDR3aa: CASSSRLVQGGGELFF
v_gene: TRBV6-5; j_gene: TRBJ2-3; d_gene: TRBD2; abundance: -; CDR3aa: CASSRTSGRTDTQYF
v_gene: TRBV7-2; j_gene: TRBJ1-2; d_gene: -; abundance: -; CDR3aa: CASSLNYRYGYTF
v_gene: TRBV25-1; j_gene: TRBJ2-5; d_gene: TRBD1; abundance: -; CDR3aa: CASSEWPGAGGSKETQYF
v_gene: TRBV7-2; j_gene: TRBJ1-2; d_gene: -; abundance: -; CDR3aa: CASSLGSSNGYTF
v_gene: TRBV28; j_gene: TRBJ2-3; d_gene: TRBD1; abundance: few; CDR3aa: CASSFYRGTDTQYF
v_gene: TRBV7-2; j_gene: TRBJ2-1; d_gene: -; abundance: -; CDR3aa: CASSPGAGLPSSYNEQFF
v_gene: TRBV5-1; j_gene: TRBJ1-1; d_gene: -; abundance: few; CDR3aa: CASSLEATNTEAFF
v_gene: TRBV9; j_gene: TRBJ2-7; d_gene: TRBD2; abundance: few; CDR3aa: CASSAGGGTYEQYF
v_gene: TRBV25-1; j_gene: TRBJ2-4; d_gene: TRBD1; abundance: -; CDR3aa: CASSDPGQGGDIQYF
v_gene: TRBV4-3; j_gene: TRBJ1-1; d_gene: TRBD1; abundance: few; CDR3aa: CASSRATGANTEAFF
v_gene: TRBV5-1; j_gene: TRBJ1-2; d_gene: -; abundance: -; CDR3aa: CASAQPGSNYGYTF
v_gene: TRBV6-6; j_gene: TRBJ1-1; d_gene: TRBD1; abundance: -; CDR3aa: CASSHGTGEGNTEAFF
v_gene: TRBV5-1; j_gene: TRBJ1-2; d_gene: TRBD1; abundance: -; CDR3aa: CASSPGDRGNYGYTF
v_gene: TRBV29-1; j_gene: TRBJ2-2; d_gene: -; abundance: -; CDR3aa: CSAQDSPNTGELFF
v_gene: TRBV19; j_gene: TRBJ1-2; d_gene: -; abundance: few; CDR3aa: CASSIRGEPYGYTF
v_gene: TRBV2; j_gene: TRBJ2-5; d_gene: -; abundance: once; CDR3aa: CASSEQGIQETQYF
v_gene: TRBV5-4; j_gene: TRBJ2-3; d_gene: -; abundance: -; CDR3aa: CASSLSGGEDTQYF
v_gene: TRBV6-6; j_gene: TRBJ2-5; d_gene: TRBD1; abundance: -; CDR3aa: CASRGQQRTETQYF
v_gene: TRBV30; j_gene: TRBJ1-2; d_gene: -; abundance: few; CDR3aa: CAWNGWSPGGYGYTF
v_gene: TRBV7-7; j_gene: -; d_gene: TRBD2; abundance: -; CDR3aa: CASSGLGGGLHEQYF
v_gene: TRBV15; j_gene: TRBJ1-5; d_gene: -; abundance: -; CDR3aa: CATSREGSNQPQHF
v_gene: TRBV7-8; j_gene: TRBJ1-1; d_gene: -; abundance: -; CDR3aa: CASSLAVREVNTEAFF